A single T cell receptor (beta chain) is shown here with its context. As the CDR3 is not closed by the conserved phenylalanine or tryptophan, this likely results from a read error. Both RNA and DNA were isolated together from around 20-30 mg of bulk tissue that had not been sorted. Patients showed chronic HBV infection and an absence of prior treatment. The data stem from a study of tumor-infiltrating lymphocytes in primary liver carcinoma. Reverse transcription of around 500 ng total RNA with a constant-region primer produced TCR beta cDNA. Researchers made the TCR beta libraries by running three nested multiplex PCR rounds with slightly modified ARM-PCR. Both of the initial two PCR rounds ran for nine to ten cycles and employed TRBV1-TRBV30 forward primers alongside a C-beta reverse primer. TCRdb reanalysed the multiplex PCR reads using MiXCR and keeps one entry per CDR3 protein. Here the sample spans about 54,000 distinct CDR3 sequences, over 65% being singletons.

The germline V gene encodes CDR1 MNHNS and CDR2 SASEGT. The CDR3 runs 13 residues. This clonotype originated in a man aged 40-55 years with primary liver carcinoma and hepatitis B virus infection. The rearrangement links TRBV6-1 to TRBJ2-7; weak D call: TRBD2 (5 bases). The material sequenced was liver tumor tissue from sampling region 2. Subset defined: tumor region T2, inferior pole. CDR3 DNA: TGTGCCAGCAGTGAAAGAGGGTCCTACGGGCAGTACCTC. Its protein product is CASSERGSYGQYL.